Presented here are 6 T cell receptor beta chains from one specimen sequenced in a study of OX40 agonist ivuxolimab in advanced cancers. Libraries were prepared by immunoSEQ multiplex PCR; TCRdb keeps only in-frame clonotypes and omits some of them. The table lists around 56,000 clones, 82% of them singletons. The source was CD4+ or CD8+ T cells sorted from blood, collected in a trial of the OX40 agonist ivuxolimab. The receptors stem from an adult with an advanced solid tumor such as melanoma, head and neck, liver or kidney cancer.

J is TRBJ1-5 and V is TRBV23-1, with D uncertain. TRBV23-1 is flagged as an ORF with uncertain function. CDR3 length: 16 residues. Trimming removed 6 bases at V and 3 bases at J, with 18 bases between. The CDR3 coding sequence is TGCGCCAGCAGCCTATCCTCTTGTGCCAACAATCAGCCCCAGCATTTT. Encoded protein: CASSLSSCANNQPQHF.

This clone showed up just once. V is TRBV5-1 and J is TRBJ1-2, with a possible D match to TRBD1 (5 bases). The CDR3 has 16 amino acids. V lost 3 bases and J 8 bases, leaving 23 bases between the germline ends. Germline CDR1 SGHRS, CDR2 YFSETQ. The CDR3 reads CASSYGTTSTAGGYTF. CDR3 nucleotides: TGCGCCAGCAGCTATGGGACGACTAGCACGGCGGGAGGCTACACCTTC.

The V and J genes are TRBV27 and TRBJ2-2; D is uncertain. CDR3 length: 14 residues. Germline CDR1 is MNHEY and CDR2 is SMNVEV (reference sequence). Trimming removed 6 bases at V and 1 base at J, with 9 bases between. CDR3 protein: CASSPAWNTGELFF. The CDR3, as DNA: TGTGCCAGCAGCCCCGCATGGAACACCGGGGAGCTGTTTTTT.

CDR3 residues: CASSQVLQVAYEQYF. The DNA for the CDR3 is TGCGCCAGCAGCCAAGTTCTGCAGGTGGCCTACGAGCAGTACTTC. The chain employs TRBV4-1 and TRBJ2-7; D ambiguous. The V end lost 1 base, the J end lost 2 bases, and 12 bases lay between the germline ends. Germline V gene data show CDR1 as MGHRA and CDR2 as YSYEKL. CDR3 size: 15 residues.

This clone was counted a few times. In DNA form, the CDR3 reads TGCGCCAGCAGCTTGGCAGGGGGCTCTGGAAACACCATATATTTT. This encodes CASSLAGGSGNTIYF. The chain has TRBV5-1 and TRBJ1-3, with 7 positions matching TRBD1. There are 15 residues in the CDR3. V lost 0 bases and J lost 0; bases outside the gene matches: 0. The germline V gene encodes CDR1 SGHRS and CDR2 YFSETQ.

The V and J genes are TRBV6-6 and TRBJ1-2; D not resolved. The length of the CDR3 is 14 residues. Germline V gene lookup returns CDR1 MNHNY and CDR2 SVGAGI (reference sequence). Trimming pared 5 bases from V and 5 bases from J, leaving 15 bases between. In DNA form, the CDR3 reads TGTGCCAGCAGTCTTCGGGGAAGAGCTTATGGCTACACCTTC. Translated: CASSLRGRAYGYTF.